Given below is one TCR beta chain in context. In its sample, this clonotype was seen a few times. Its antigen is still unknown. No much larger clonotype is one base removed from it; base qualities were not supplied. The sample's treatment or condition, from its label and the paper: in vitro stimulation with specific CMV peptide epitopes to enrich CMV-specific T cells. Sequenced on an Illumina HiSeq 1500. TCRdb handled the public reads itself, with Q25 trimming in fastp and clone calling in MiXCR, and kept productive beta chains. When rows share a CDR3 protein, they turn into one entry using the most common DNA and genes. This sample lists about 570,000 distinct CDR3 sequences; roughly 42% were detected once. The ten largest clones add up to 40% to 60% of the sample. The sample comes from a study of T cell repertoires in cytomegalovirus infection (dated 2019 in TCRdb). For the study in its entirety: The peptide stimulations were aimed at well-studied HLA-B-restricted epitopes as well as recently identified HLA-C-restricted CMV epitopes, whose presentation resists viral immunomodulation. Donor HLA type was relevant to the analysis, as public TCR beta signatures indicated carriage of CMV infection together with the matching HLA type.

Broader findings and caveats from the paper: In both this cohort and an independent cohort of several hundred donors, the cumulative frequency of public TCR beta family members distinguished carriers of CMV infection plus the relevant HLA type. The ex vivo response was dominated by HLA-C-restricted CMV-specific TCR beta clonotypes, which also provided the single most frequent clonotype in two of eight donors.

According to the germline V gene (reference sequence), CDR1 reads LGHDT and CDR2 reads YNNKEL. The CDR3 measures 12 amino acids from cysteine to phenylalanine. Only the CDR3 DNA stays, 36 bases, in frame from base 1. Cut back by 2 bases and 5 bases, the V and J ends lie 6 bases apart. This clonotype was obtained from a human donor in good health (CMV status not recorded). Some clones in this sample may be carry-over from other donors' samples. The chain was built from TRBV3-1 and TRBJ2-5; the D gene lacks a confident call. Sequencing was performed on cultured PBMCs, taken from culture after CMV antigen stimulation. For the CDR3, the sequence is CASSQPSETQYF. At the DNA level, the sequence is TGTGCCAGCAGCCAACCTTCGGAGACCCAGTACTTC.